In this sample, the clone carrying this T cell receptor beta chain turned up once. This entry comes from a study of a mutant IDH1 vaccine in newly diagnosed glioma. TCRdb's table, derived via immunoSEQ multiplex PCR, lists solely in-frame clones and lacks some. The sample shows over 75,000 clones, 80% to 90% of them seen only once. Stated time point: baseline, week 1 (first vaccination visit). Described treatment: pre-vaccination baseline after standard-of-care therapy. In germline, CDR1 is SEHNR, CDR2 FQNEAQ (reference sequence). The CDR3 is 15 residues long. Trimming removed 1 base at V and 11 bases at J, with 20 bases between.

The material was PBMCs, obtained from a glioma patient treated with radiotherapy, temozolomide or both. The gene calls are TRBV7-9 and TRBJ1-1; no clear D. This sequence was found in a woman in her forties or fifties with glioma. This CDR3 reads CASSLDPGRGASAFF. CDR3 in DNA: TGTGCCAGCAGCTTAGACCCCGGACGGGGAGCATCGGCTTTCTTT.